Listed here is a single TCR beta chain. The protocol was immunoSEQ multiplex PCR, while the TCRdb copy is restricted to in-frame clones and leaves out a portion. The data hold about 140,000 clones, with around 79% observed a single time. Germline assignment: CDR1 MNHEY and CDR2 SVGEGT. V lost 5 bases to trimming and J lost 4 bases, with 11 bases between them. The CDR3 is made up of 13 amino acids. The sample originates from a study of blood T cell repertoires in COVID-19. This receptor was identified in a man in his 60s with acute or convalescent COVID-19. The chain joins TRBV6-2 or TRBV6-3 to TRBJ1-2; the D gene is possibly TRBD1 (5 bases). The sequenced sample was peripheral blood. The CDR3 here is CASSPNGGYGYTF. As DNA, the CDR3 is TGTGCCAGCAGTCCGAACGGGGGCTATGGCTACACCTTC.